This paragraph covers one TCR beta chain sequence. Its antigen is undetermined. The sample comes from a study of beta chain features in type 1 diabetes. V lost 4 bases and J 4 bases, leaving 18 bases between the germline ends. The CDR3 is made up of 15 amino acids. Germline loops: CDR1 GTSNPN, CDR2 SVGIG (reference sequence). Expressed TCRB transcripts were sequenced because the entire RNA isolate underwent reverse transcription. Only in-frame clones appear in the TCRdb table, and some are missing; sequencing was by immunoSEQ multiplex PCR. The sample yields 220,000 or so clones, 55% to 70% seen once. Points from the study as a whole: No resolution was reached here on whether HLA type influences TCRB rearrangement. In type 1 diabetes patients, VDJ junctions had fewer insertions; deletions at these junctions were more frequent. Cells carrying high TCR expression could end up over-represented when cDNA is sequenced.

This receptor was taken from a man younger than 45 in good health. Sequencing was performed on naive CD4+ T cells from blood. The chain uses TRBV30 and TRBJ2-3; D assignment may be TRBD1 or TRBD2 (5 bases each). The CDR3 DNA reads TGTGCCTGGACCCGTCCCTTTGTGGGGGCAGATACGCAGTATTTT. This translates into CAWTRPFVGADTQYF.